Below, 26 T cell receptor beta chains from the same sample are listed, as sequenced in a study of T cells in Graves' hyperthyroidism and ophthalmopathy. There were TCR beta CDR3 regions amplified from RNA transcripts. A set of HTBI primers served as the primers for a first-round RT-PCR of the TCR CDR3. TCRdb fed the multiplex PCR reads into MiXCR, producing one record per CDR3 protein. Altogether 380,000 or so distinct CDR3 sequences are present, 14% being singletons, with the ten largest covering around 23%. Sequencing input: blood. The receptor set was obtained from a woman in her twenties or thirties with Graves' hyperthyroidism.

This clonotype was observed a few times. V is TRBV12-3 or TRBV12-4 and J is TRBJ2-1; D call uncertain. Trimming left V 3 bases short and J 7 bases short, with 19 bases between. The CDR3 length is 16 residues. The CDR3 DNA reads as TGTGCCAGCAGTTTGTTGATCCGCCCCAAAGCGAATGAGCAGTTCTTC. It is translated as CASSLLIRPKANEQFF.

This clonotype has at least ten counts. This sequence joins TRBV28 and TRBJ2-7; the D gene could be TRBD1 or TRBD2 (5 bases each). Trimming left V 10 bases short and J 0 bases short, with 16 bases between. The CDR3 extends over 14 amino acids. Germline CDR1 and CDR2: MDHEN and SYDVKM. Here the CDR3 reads CATETAGSSYEQYF. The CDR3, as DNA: TGTGCCACCGAAACGGCAGGGAGCTCCTACGAGCAGTACTTC.

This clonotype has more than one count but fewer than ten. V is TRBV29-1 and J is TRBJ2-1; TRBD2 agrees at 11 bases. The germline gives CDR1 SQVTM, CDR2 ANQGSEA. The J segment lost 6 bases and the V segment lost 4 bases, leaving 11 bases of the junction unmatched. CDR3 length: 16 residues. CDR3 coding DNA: TGCAGCGTTGGAGAAGGGCCTAGCGGGAGGACCAATGAGCAGTTCTTC. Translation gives CSVGEGPSGRTNEQFF.

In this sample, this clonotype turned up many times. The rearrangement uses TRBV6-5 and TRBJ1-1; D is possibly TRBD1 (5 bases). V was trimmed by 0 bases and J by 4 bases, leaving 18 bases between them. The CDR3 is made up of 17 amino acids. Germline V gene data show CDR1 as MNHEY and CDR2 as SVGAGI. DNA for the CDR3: TGTGCCAGCAGTTACTCGGGGATTTCTGGGGGGTCCACTGAAGCTTTCTTT. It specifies CASSYSGISGGSTEAFF.

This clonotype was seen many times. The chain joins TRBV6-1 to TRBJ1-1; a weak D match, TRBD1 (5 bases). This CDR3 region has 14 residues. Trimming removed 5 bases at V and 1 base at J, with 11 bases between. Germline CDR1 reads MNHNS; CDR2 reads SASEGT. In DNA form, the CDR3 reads TGTGCCAGCAGTTCCAGGGTAGAGAACACTGAAGCTTTCTTT. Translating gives CASSSRVENTEAFF.

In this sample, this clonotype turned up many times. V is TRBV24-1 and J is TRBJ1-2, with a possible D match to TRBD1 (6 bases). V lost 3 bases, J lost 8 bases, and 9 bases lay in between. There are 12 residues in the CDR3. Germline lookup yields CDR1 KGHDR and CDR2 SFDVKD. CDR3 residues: CATSDPGDGYTF. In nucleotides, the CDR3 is TGTGCCACCAGTGATCCAGGGGACGGCTACACCTTC.

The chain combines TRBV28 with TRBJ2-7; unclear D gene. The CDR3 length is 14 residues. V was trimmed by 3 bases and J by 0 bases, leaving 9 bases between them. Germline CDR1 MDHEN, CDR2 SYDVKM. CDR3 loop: CASSFDGLSYEQYF. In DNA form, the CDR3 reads TGTGCCAGCAGTTTCGATGGGCTCTCCTACGAGCAGTACTTC.

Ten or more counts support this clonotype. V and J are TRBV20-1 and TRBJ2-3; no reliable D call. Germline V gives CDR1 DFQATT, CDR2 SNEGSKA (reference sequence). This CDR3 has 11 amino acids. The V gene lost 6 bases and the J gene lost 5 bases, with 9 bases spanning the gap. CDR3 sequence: CSARLVDTQYF. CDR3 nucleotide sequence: TGCAGTGCAAGACTGGTAGATACGCAGTATTTT.

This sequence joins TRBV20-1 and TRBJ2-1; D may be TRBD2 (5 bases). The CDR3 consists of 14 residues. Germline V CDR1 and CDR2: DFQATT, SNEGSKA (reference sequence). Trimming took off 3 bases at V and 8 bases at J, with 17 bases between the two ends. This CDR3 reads CSASARTPFYEQFF. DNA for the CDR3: TGCAGTGCTAGTGCGCGGACTCCTTTTTATGAGCAGTTCTTC.

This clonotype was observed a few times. The CDR3 loop reads CASGPTQGYGDTEAFF. CDR3 bases: TGTGCCAGCGGACCGACGCAGGGGTACGGGGACACTGAAGCTTTCTTT. The chain has TRBV2 and TRBJ1-1; maybe TRBD1 (6 bases). The CDR3 extends over 16 amino acids. The germline V gene encodes CDR1 SNHLY and CDR2 FYNNEI. The V gene lost 8 bases and the J gene lost 3 bases, with 22 bases spanning the gap.

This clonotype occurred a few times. The CDR3 region is CASSLVGDRESEKLFF. The CDR3 bases are TGTGCCAGCAGTTTAGTAGGGGACAGGGAAAGTGAAAAACTGTTTTTT. The chain is built from TRBV12-3 or TRBV12-4 and TRBJ1-4; 9 nucleotides match TRBD1. Trimming took 1 base from V and 7 from J; bases not matched to a gene: 7. The CDR3 length is 16 residues.

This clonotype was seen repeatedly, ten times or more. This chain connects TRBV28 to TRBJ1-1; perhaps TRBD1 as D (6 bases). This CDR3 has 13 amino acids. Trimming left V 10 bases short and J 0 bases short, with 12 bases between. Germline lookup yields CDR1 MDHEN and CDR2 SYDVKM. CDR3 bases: TGTGCCACCGAACAGGGAATGAACACTGAAGCTTTCTTT. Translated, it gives CATEQGMNTEAFF.

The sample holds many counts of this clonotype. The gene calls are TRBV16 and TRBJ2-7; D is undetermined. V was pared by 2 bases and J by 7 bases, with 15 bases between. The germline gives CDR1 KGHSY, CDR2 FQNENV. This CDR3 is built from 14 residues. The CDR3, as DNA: TGTGCCAGCAGCCAAAGGTGGGCGCTACGGGAGCAGTACTTC. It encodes CASSQRWALREQYF.

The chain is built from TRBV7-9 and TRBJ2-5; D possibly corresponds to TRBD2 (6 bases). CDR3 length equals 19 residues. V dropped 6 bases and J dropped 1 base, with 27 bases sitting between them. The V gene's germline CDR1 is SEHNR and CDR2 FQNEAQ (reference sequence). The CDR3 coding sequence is TGTGCCAGCAGAGGTTTTAAAGGCGGGGAGAGGGGTTTCCAAGAGACCCAGTACTTC. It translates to CASRGFKGGERGFQETQYF.

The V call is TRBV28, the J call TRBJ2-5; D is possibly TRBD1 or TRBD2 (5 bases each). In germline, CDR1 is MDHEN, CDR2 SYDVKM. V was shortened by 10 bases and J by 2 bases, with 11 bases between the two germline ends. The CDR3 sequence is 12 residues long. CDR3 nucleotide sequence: TGTGCCACCGGGACCCTGCAAGAGACCCAGTACTTC. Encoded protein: CATGTLQETQYF.

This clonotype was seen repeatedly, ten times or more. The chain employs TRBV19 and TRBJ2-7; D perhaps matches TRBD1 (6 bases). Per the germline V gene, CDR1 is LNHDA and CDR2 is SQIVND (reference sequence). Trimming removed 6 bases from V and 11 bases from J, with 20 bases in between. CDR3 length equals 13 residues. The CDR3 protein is CASSQQDGGAKYF. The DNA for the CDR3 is TGTGCCAGTAGCCAACAAGATGGGGGCGCCAAGTACTTC. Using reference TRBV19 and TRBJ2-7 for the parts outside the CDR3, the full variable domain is DGGITQSPKYLFRKEGQNVTLSCEQNLNHDAMYWYRQDPGQGLRLIYYSQIVNDFQKGDIAEGYSVSREKKESFPLTVTSAQKNPTAFYLCASSQQDGGAKYFGPGTRLTVT.

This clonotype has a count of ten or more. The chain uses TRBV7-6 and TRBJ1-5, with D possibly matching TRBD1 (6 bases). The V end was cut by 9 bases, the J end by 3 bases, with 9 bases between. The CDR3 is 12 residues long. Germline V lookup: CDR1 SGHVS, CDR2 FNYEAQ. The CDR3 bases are TGTGCCAGTGGACAGTACAATCAGCCCCAGCATTTT. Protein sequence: CASGQYNQPQHF.

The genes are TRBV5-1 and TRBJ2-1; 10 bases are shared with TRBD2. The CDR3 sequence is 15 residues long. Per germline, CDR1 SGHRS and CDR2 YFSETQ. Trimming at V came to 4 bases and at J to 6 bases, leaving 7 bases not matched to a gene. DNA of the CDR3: TGCGCCAGCAGCCCTAAAGCGGGAGGGCGCAATGAGCAGTTCTTC. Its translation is CASSPKAGGRNEQFF.

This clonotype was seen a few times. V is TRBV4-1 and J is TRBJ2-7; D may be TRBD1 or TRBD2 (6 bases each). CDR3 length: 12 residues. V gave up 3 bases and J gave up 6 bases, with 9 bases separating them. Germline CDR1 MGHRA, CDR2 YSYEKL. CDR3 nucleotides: TGCGCCAGCAGCCAGGGGGGCGGCGAGCAGTACTTC. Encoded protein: CASSQGGGEQYF.

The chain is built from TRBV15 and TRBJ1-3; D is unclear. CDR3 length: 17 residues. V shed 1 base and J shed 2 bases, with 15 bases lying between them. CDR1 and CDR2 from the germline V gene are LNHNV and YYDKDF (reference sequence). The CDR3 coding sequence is TGTGCCACCAGCAGAGGAGAGGGAAGGTTCACTGGAAACACCATATATTTT. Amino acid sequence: CATSRGEGRFTGNTIYF.

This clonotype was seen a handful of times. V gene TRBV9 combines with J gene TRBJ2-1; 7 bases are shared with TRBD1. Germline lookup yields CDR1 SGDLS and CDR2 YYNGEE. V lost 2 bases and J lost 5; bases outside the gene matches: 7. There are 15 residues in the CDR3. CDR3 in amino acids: CASSVFGTVNNEQFF. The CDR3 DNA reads TGTGCCAGCAGCGTTTTCGGGACAGTAAACAATGAGCAGTTCTTC.

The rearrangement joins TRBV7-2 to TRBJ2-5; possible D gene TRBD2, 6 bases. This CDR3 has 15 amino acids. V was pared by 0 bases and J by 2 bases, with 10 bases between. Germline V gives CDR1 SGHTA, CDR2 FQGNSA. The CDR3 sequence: CASSLAGGQQETQYF. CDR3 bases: TGTGCCAGCAGCTTAGCGGGAGGTCAGCAAGAGACCCAGTACTTC.

The CDR3 protein is CASSFAGRAQRYTF. The CDR3 region has the DNA TGTGCCAGCAGTTTCGCGGGCAGGGCCCAGCGCTACACCTTC. V and J are TRBV12-3 or TRBV12-4 and TRBJ1-2, with D tentatively TRBD1 (5 bases). This CDR3 contains 14 residues. Trimming took 3 bases from V and 9 from J, leaving 17 bases between them.

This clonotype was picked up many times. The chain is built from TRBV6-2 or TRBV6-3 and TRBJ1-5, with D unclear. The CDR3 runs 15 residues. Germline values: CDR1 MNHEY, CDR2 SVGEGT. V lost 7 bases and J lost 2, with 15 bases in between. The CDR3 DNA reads TGTGCCAGCATTCTTAGCGGGTCGGGCAATCAGCCCCAGCATTTT. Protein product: CASILSGSGNQPQHF.

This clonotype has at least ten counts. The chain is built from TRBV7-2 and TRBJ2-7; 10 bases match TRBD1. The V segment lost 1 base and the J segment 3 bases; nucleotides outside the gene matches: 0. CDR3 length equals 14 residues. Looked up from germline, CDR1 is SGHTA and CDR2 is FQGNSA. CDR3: CASSLGDRGYEQYF. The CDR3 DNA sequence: TGTGCCAGCAGCTTAGGGGACAGGGGCTACGAGCAGTACTTC.

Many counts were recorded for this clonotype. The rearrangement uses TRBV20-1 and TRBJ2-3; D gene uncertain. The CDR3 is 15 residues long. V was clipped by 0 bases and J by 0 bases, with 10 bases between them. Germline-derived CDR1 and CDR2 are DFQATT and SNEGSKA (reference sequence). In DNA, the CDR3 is TGCAGTGCTAGAGAATCGACTGCTAGCACAGATACGCAGTATTTT. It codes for CSARESTASTDTQYF.